Below, 22 T cell receptor beta chains from the same sample are listed, as sequenced in a study of beta chain features in type 1 diabetes. Study-wide points: TCRB CDR3s from Type 1 diabetes patients were moderately but significantly shorter in all four CD4+ subsets.

The antigens these receptors bind are not known. The entirety of the isolated RNA underwent reverse transcription, so expressed TCRB transcripts were sequenced. Method: immunoSEQ multiplex PCR; TCRdb's copy keeps in-frame clones and lacks some. The table has approximately 170,000 clones, roughly 60% seen once. Sequencing was done on a sample of naive CD4+ T cells from blood. These TCRs come from a man aged 25-40 years with type 1 diabetes.

This chain uses TRBV14 with TRBJ1-4, with 7 bases fitting TRBD1. J was trimmed by 5 bases and V by 4 bases; bases with no gene match: 10. Germline values: CDR1 SGHDN, CDR2 FVKESK. CDR3 length: 16 amino acids. The CDR3 region has the DNA TGTGCCAGCAGCCGCAGGCAGGGACAGTTGAATGAAAAACTGTTTTTT. Translation gives CASSRRQGQLNEKLFF.

The chain has TRBV6-1 and TRBJ1-1; D call uncertain. The CDR3 totals 13 residues. V was shortened by 4 bases and J by 11 bases, with 17 bases between the two germline ends. CDR1 and CDR2 from the germline V gene are MNHNS and SASEGT. The CDR3 DNA sequence: TGTGCCAGCAGTGGGGGATCCGTTAGCTGGGCTTTCTTT. The encoded protein is CASSGGSVSWAFF.

The chain uses TRBV30 and TRBJ2-1; D not resolved. The CDR3 contains 13 residues. The germline V gene has CDR1 GTSNPN and CDR2 SVGIG (reference sequence). Trimming removed 0 bases from V and 0 bases from J, with 3 bases in between. CDR3: CAWSVGSYNEQFF. CDR3 bases: TGTGCCTGGAGTGTCGGCTCCTACAATGAGCAGTTCTTC.

V is TRBV10-3 and J is TRBJ2-3; D might be TRBD1 or TRBD2, each matching 5 bases. Between the trimmed V and J ends, which lost 10 bases and 0 bases, there was a span of 11 bases. Germline V gene sequence: CDR1 ENHRY, CDR2 SYGVKD. This CDR3 contains 13 residues. CDR3 protein: CATGTTSTDTQYF. CDR3 coding DNA: TGTGCCACTGGGACGACTAGCACAGATACGCAGTATTTT.

As for this clone: The identical CDR3 is also encoded by other nucleotide sequences in the sample. The chain has TRBV20-1 and TRBJ2-7; D may be TRBD2 (5 bases). This CDR3 has 11 residues. CDR1 is DFQATT and CDR2 is SNEGSKA in the germline V gene (reference sequence). The ends were cut back, 6 bases at V and 3 bases at J, with 9 bases in the middle. The CDR3 DNA sequence: TGCAGTGCCCGGACTGGCTACGAGCAGTACTTC. Amino acids: CSARTGYEQYF.

The chain carries TRBV5-1 and TRBJ2-1; TRBD1 matches at 10 bases. The germline V gene encodes CDR1 SGHRS and CDR2 YFSETQ. Unmatched junction bases numbered 7, after V lost 1 base and J lost 9 bases. The CDR3 runs to 15 residues. The CDR3 sequence is CASSLLGTGEGEQFF. For the CDR3, the DNA is TGCGCCAGCAGCTTGTTAGGGACAGGGGAAGGTGAGCAGTTCTTC.

V gene TRBV11-2 combines with J gene TRBJ1-1, with D tentatively TRBD1 (6 bases). Germline lookup yields CDR1 SGHAT and CDR2 FQNNGV. V dropped 4 bases and J dropped 1 base, with 10 bases sitting between them. The CDR3 contains 14 residues. For the CDR3, the DNA is TGTGCCAGCAGCTCGAACAGGGCGAACACTGAAGCTTTCTTT. Translated: CASSSNRANTEAFF.

This sequence joins TRBV18 and TRBJ2-7; D gene unclear. CDR3 size: 12 residues. V was trimmed by 6 bases and J by 5 bases, leaving 11 bases between them. Per the germline V gene, CDR1 is KGHSH and CDR2 is LQKENI. The CDR3 bases are TGTGCCAGCTCCCCGAGGTACCACGAGCAGTACTTC. Protein product: CASSPRYHEQYF.

The chain recombines TRBV7-9 with TRBJ2-1; 10 nucleotides align to TRBD1. Germline V gene lookup returns CDR1 SEHNR and CDR2 FQNEAQ (reference sequence). CDR3 length equals 15 residues. Trimming took 5 bases from V and 6 from J; bases not matched to a gene: 7. The CDR3 reads CASSLTGTGVNEQFF. The CDR3 nucleotides read TGTGCCAGCAGCCTTACCGGGACAGGGGTCAATGAGCAGTTCTTC.

The V call is TRBV7-9, the J call TRBJ1-6; 7 nucleotides match TRBD1. V trimming: 4 bases; J trimming: 10 bases; junction bases outside the gene matches: 7. This CDR3 is built from 14 residues. Germline CDR1 and CDR2: SEHNR and FQNEAQ (reference sequence). This chain's CDR3 is CASSSDQGGSPLHF. The CDR3 DNA reads TGTGCCAGCAGCTCCGACCAGGGGGGCTCACCCCTCCACTTT.

The count of this clone is one. The V gene is TRBV7-9, the J gene TRBJ2-6; 7 bases map to TRBD1. V shed 5 bases, J shed 0 bases, and the junction held 7 bases outside the gene matches. This CDR3 has 17 amino acids. Germline CDR1 and CDR2: SEHNR and FQNEAQ (reference sequence). In DNA form, the CDR3 reads TGTGCCAGCAGCGGAGGACAGGCTGACTCTGGGGCCAACGTCCTGACTTTC. This encodes CASSGGQADSGANVLTF.

The chain uses TRBV29-1 and TRBJ2-5, with a possible D match to TRBD1 (5 bases). TRBJ2-7 matches the DNA end more closely, so the J call is doubtful. This CDR3 is built from 12 residues. Germline loops: CDR1 SQVTM, CDR2 ANQGSEA. The DNA for the CDR3 is TGCAGCGTGAGTTTGGGGCCCTACGAGCAGTACTTC. It codes for CSVSLGPYEQYF.

With respect to this clone: Other nucleotide sequences in the sample specify the same CDR3. The chain carries TRBV18 and TRBJ2-3; D remains unclear. CDR1 is KGHSH and CDR2 is LQKENI in the germline V gene. The V end was cut by 2 bases, the J end by 1 base, with 1 base between. This CDR3 spans 12 amino acids. CDR3 bases: TGTGCCAGCTCACCAGGCACAGATACGCAGTATTTT. Translating it yields CASSPGTDTQYF.

With regard to this clone: The sample has other DNA sequences that encode this CDR3 too. The gene calls are TRBV9 and TRBJ2-3; 8 nucleotides match TRBD2. This CDR3 spans 15 amino acids. The J segment lost 2 bases and the V segment lost 1 base, leaving 3 bases of the junction unmatched. The germline gives CDR1 SGDLS, CDR2 YYNGEE. The CDR3 protein is CASSVLAGSTDTQYF. For the CDR3, the DNA is TGTGCCAGCAGCGTATTAGCGGGGTCCACAGATACGCAGTATTTT.

The V call is TRBV2, the J call TRBJ2-5, with TRBD2 identical over 7 bases. The CDR3 totals 13 residues. J lost 2 bases, V lost 7 bases, and 4 bases had no gene match. CDR1 is SNHLY and CDR2 is FYNNEI in the germline V gene. The CDR3 sequence is CASTRSGQETQYF. The CDR3 DNA reads as TGTGCCAGCACCCGTAGCGGGCAAGAGACCCAGTACTTC. The variable domain in full, completed from reference TRBV2 and TRBJ2-5, reads EPEVTQTPSHQVTQMGQEVILRCVPISNHLYFYWYRQILGQKVEFLVSFYNNEISEKSEIFDDQFSVERPDGSNFTLKIRSTKLEDSAMYFCASTRSGQETQYFGPGTRLLVL.

This chain links TRBV7-9 with TRBJ1-3; 7 bases line up with TRBD1. The CDR3 length is 15 residues. The J segment lost 4 bases and the V segment lost 4 bases, leaving 7 bases of the junction unmatched. Germline V CDR1 and CDR2: SEHNR, FQNEAQ (reference sequence). The CDR3 DNA follows: TGTGCCAGCAGCTCGCGGGACAGCGCGGGAAACACCATATATTTT. This sequence encodes CASSSRDSAGNTIYF.

The rearrangement joins TRBV7-9 to TRBJ2-3, with TRBD2 identical over 11 bases. V gave up 5 bases and J gave up 2 bases; unmatched junction bases: 12. This CDR3 is built from 18 residues. The germline V gene encodes CDR1 SEHNR and CDR2 FQNEAQ (reference sequence). DNA of the CDR3: TGTGCCAGCAGCGTGAGCTGGGGGACTAGCGGTGCCACAGATACGCAGTATTTT. Translating gives CASSVSWGTSGATDTQYF.

V gene TRBV30 combines with J gene TRBJ2-4, with 7 bases aligning to TRBD1. Germline V gene lookup returns CDR1 GTSNPN and CDR2 SVGIG (reference sequence). The CDR3 consists of 14 residues. The V segment lost 5 bases and the J segment 6 bases; nucleotides outside the gene matches: 10. CDR3: CAWGTEDRRNIQYF. CDR3 bases: TGTGCCTGGGGGACGGAGGACAGGAGAAACATTCAGTACTTC. The variable domain in full, completed from reference TRBV30 and TRBJ2-4, reads SQTIHQWPATLVQPVGSPLSLECTVEGTSNPNLYWYRQAAGRGLQLLFYSVGIGQISSEVPQNLSASRPQDRQFILSSKKLLLSDSGFYLCAWGTEDRRNIQYFGAGTRLSVL.

The chain combines TRBV7-9 with TRBJ2-1, with D possibly matching TRBD2 (6 bases). The CDR3 sequence is 14 residues long. Germline V gives CDR1 SEHNR, CDR2 FQNEAQ (reference sequence). V was shortened by 1 base and J by 4 bases, with 8 bases between the two germline ends. The CDR3 DNA sequence: TGTGCCAGCAGCTTAGTAGCGGTTTACAATGAGCAGTTCTTC. It yields the protein CASSLVAVYNEQFF. The full variable domain, with the rest looked up from reference TRBV7-9 and TRBJ2-1, is DTGVSQNPRHKITKRGQNVTFRCDPISEHNRLYWYRQTLGQGPEFLTYFQNEAQLEKSRLLSDRFSAERPKGSFSTLEIQRTEQGDSAMYLCASSLVAVYNEQFFGPGTRLTVL.

The table lists this clone with a few counts. The chain recombines TRBV30 with TRBJ2-3; TRBD2 aligns across 11 bases. The CDR3 spans 15 residues. V gave up 2 bases and J gave up 2 bases; unmatched junction bases: 3. CDR1 is GTSNPN and CDR2 is SVGIG in the germline V gene (reference sequence). The CDR3 here is CAWSMGLADTDTQYF. CDR3 coding DNA: TGTGCCTGGAGTATGGGACTAGCGGACACAGATACGCAGTATTTT.

V usage is TRBV9 and J usage is TRBJ2-3; D call uncertain. Germline CDR1 and CDR2: SGDLS and YYNGEE. Trimming left V 4 bases short and J 1 base short, with 13 bases between. The CDR3 sequence is 15 residues long. The CDR3, as DNA: TGTGCCAGCAGCCTTATGGCCGGACGCACAGATACGCAGTATTTT. Translated: CASSLMAGRTDTQYF.

The CDR3 reads CSGTGGGYGYTF. CDR3 coding DNA: TGCAGCGGAACAGGGGGTGGCTATGGCTACACCTTC. The chain is built from TRBV29-1 and TRBJ1-2, with TRBD1 matching over 8 bases. V lost 7 bases to trimming and J lost 4 bases; unmatched junction nucleotides: 5. The CDR3 loop spans 12 amino acids. Germline CDR1 and CDR2: SQVTM and ANQGSEA. Together with reference TRBV29-1 and TRBJ1-2, the CDR3 gives the full variable domain: SAVISQKPSRDICQRGTSLTIQCQVDSQVTMMFWYRQQPGQSLTLIATANQGSEATYESGFVIDKFPISRPNLTFSTLTVSNMSPEDSSIYLCSGTGGGYGYTFGSGTRLTVV.